This T cell receptor (beta chain) was identified during a study of T cells in Graves' hyperthyroidism and ophthalmopathy. The study, taken as a whole, reports: Separation of ophthalmopathy from stable hyperthyroidism was achieved by a 13 V-J model.

At least ten counts were recorded for this clonotype. Its matching antigen is unknown. The V segment lost 5 bases and the J segment 7 bases; nucleotides outside the gene matches: 3. The CDR3 spans 12 residues. The germline gives CDR1 MNHNS, CDR2 SASEGT. Authors of the study amplified TCR beta CDR3 regions from RNA transcripts. With the HTBI primer set, the TCR CDR3 went through a first round of RT-PCR. TCRdb analysed the multiplex PCR reads with MiXCR anew, one entry per CDR3 protein. The sample shows 250,000 to 300,000 distinct CDR3 sequences, about 13% of them seen only once. Patients counted as stable if ophthalmopathy did not develop within 18 months. The hyperthyroidism was newly diagnosed and had lasted under 2 months; the patients were aged 18 to 65. PBMCs were obtained from approximately 10 ml fresh peripheral blood.

The chain joins TRBV6-1 to TRBJ2-5, with 8 bases identical to TRBD2. This receptor was taken from a woman between 40 and 50 years old with Graves' hyperthyroidism. The source material was blood. CDR3 bases: TGTGCCAGCAGTTACAGCGGGGGGACCCAGTACTTC. Translating it yields CASSYSGGTQYF.